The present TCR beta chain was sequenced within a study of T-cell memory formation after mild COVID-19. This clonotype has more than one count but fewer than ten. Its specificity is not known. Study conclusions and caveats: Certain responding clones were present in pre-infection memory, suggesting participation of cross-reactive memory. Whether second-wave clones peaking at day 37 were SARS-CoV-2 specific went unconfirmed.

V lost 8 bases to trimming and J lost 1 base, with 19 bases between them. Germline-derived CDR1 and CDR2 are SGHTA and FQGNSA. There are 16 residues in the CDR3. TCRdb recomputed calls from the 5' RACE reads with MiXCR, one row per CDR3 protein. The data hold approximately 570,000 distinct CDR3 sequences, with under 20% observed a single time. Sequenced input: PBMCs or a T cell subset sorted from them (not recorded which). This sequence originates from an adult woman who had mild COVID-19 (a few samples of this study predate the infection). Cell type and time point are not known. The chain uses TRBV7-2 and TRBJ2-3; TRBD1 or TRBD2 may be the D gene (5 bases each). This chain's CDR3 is CASSISGTAGTDTQYF. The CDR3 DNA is TGTGCCAGCTCAATCTCCGGGACCGCAGGCACAGATACGCAGTATTTT.